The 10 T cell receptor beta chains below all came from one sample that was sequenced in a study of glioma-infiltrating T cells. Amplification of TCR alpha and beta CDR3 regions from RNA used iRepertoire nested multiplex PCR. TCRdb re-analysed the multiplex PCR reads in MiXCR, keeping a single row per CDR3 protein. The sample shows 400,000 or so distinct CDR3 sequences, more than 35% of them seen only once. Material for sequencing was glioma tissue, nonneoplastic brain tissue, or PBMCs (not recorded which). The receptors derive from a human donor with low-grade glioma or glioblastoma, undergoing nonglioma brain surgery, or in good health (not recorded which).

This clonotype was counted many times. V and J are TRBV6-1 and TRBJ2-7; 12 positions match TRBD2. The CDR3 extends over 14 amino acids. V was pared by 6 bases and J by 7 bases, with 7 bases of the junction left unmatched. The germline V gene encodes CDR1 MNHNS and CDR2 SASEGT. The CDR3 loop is CASRILAGGGEQYF. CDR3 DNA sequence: TGTGCCAGCAGGATACTAGCGGGAGGTGGTGAGCAGTACTTC.

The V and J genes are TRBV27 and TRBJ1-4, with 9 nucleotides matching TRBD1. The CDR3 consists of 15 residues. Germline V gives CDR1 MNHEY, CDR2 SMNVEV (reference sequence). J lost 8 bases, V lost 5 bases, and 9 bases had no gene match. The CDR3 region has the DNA TGTGCCAGCAGTCCCGGACAGGGGCCAGGAGAAAAACTGTTTTTT. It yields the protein CASSPGQGPGEKLFF.

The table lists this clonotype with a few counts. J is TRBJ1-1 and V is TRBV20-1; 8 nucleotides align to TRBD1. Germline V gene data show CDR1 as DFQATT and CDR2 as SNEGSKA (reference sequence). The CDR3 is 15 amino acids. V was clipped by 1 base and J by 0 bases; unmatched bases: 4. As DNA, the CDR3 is TGCAGTGCTAGAGGCTGGACAGGGATGAACACTGAAGCTTTCTTT. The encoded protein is CSARGWTGMNTEAFF.

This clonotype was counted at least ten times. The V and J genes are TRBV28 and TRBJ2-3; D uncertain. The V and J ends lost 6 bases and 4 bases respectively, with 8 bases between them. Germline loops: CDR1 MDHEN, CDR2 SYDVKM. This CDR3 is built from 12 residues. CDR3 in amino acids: CASSLLPDTQYF. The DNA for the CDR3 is TGTGCCAGCAGCCTACTACCAGATACGCAGTATTTT.

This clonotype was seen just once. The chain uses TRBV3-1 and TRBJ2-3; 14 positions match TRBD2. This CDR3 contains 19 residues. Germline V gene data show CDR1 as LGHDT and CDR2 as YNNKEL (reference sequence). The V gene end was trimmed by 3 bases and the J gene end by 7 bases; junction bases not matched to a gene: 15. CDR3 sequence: CASSHGLAGGLRHWYTQYF. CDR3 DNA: TGTGCCAGCAGCCACGGACTAGCGGGAGGACTTCGACACTGGTATACGCAGTATTTT.

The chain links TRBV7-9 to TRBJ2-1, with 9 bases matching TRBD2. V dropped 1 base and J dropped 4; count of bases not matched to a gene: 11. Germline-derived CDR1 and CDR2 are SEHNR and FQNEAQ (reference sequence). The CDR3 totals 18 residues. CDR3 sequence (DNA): TGTGCCAGCAGCTTAGTATTTGTCCTAGCGGGACGATACAATGAGCAGTTCTTC. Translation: CASSLVFVLAGRYNEQFF.

This chain's CDR3 is CASSQIGTGRSYEQYF. CDR3 coding DNA: TGTGCCAGCAGCCAAATAGGGACAGGAAGGTCCTACGAGCAGTACTTC. This chain connects TRBV14 to TRBJ2-7; 8 positions agree with TRBD1. J gave up 1 base and V 2 bases, and 7 bases lay outside the gene matches. This CDR3 comprises 16 residues. Germline V gene data show CDR1 as SGHDN and CDR2 as FVKESK.

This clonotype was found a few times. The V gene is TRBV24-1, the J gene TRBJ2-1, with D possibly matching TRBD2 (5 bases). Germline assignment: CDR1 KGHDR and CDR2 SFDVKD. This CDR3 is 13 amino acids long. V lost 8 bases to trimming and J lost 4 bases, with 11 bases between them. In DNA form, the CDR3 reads TGTGCCACCATGAGCGGACTTTACAATGAGCAGTTCTTC. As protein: CATMSGLYNEQFF.

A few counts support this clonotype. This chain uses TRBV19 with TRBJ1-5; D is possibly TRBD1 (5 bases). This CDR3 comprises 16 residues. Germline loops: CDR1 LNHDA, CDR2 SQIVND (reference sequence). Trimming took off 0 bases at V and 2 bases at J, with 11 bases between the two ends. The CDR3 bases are TGTGCCAGTAGTATAGATCACCAGGGAGGCAATCAGCCCCAGCATTTT. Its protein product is CASSIDHQGGNQPQHF.

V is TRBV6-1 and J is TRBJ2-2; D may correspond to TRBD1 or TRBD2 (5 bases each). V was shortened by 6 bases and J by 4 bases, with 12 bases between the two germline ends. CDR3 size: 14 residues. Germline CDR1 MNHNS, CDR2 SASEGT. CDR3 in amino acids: CASSSGGGTGELFF. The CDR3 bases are TGTGCCAGCAGCTCAGGTGGGGGCACCGGGGAGCTGTTTTTT.